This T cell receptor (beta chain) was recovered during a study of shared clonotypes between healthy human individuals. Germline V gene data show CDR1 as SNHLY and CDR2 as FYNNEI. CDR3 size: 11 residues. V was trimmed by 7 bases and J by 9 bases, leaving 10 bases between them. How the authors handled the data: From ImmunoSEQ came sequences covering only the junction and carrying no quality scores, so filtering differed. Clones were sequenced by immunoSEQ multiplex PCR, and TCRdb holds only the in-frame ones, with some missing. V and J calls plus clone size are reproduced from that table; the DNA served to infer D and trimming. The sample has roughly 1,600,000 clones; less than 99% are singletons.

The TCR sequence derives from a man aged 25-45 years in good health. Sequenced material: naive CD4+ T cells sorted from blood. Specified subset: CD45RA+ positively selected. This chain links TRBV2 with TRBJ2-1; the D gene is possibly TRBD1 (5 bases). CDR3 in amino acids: CASKSGLEQFF. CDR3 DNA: TGTGCCAGCAAGTCAGGGCTTGAGCAGTTCTTC.